This entry concerns a single T cell receptor beta chain. What it recognizes is unknown. The data were obtained in a study of response to subunit inactivated influenza vaccine. Findings and caveats of the study: Seasonal influenza vaccination, on each occasion, was suggested by the authors to recruit few new T cells.

TCRdb ran MiXCR on the RT-PCR reads and lists one entry per CDR3 protein. The repertoire holds roughly 700,000 distinct CDR3 sequences, with about 15% as singletons. Germline lookup yields CDR1 WNHNN and CDR2 SYGVQD (reference sequence). V lost 7 bases, J lost 0 bases, and 12 bases lay in between. There are 15 residues in the CDR3. The origin of this receptor is a man aged 45 to 65 who received an inactivated influenza vaccine. J is TRBJ1-4 and V is TRBV10-1, with no clear D. The sequenced sample was PBMCs from blood, obtained 14 to 15 days before vaccination. The CDR3: CASMQGEATNEKLFF. The CDR3 nucleotides are TGCGCCAGCATGCAAGGAGAAGCAACTAATGAAAAACTGTTTTTT.